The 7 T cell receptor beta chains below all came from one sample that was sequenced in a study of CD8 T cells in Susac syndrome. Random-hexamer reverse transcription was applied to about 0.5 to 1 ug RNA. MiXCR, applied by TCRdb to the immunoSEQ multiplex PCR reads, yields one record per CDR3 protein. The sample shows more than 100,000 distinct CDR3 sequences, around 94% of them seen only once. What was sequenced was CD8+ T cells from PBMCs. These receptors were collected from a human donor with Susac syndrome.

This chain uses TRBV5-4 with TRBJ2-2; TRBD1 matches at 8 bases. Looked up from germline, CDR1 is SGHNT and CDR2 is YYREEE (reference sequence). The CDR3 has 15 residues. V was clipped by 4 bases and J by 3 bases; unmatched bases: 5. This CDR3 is CASSPDRAYTGELFF. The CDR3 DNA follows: TGTGCCAGCAGCCCGGACAGGGCTTACACCGGGGAGCTGTTTTTT.

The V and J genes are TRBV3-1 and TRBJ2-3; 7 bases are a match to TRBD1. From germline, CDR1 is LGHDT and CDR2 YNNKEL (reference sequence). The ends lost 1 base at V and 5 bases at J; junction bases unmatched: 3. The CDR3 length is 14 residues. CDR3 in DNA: TGTGCCAGCAGCCAAGGGGGACAGCTAGATACGCAGTATTTT. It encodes CASSQGGQLDTQYF.

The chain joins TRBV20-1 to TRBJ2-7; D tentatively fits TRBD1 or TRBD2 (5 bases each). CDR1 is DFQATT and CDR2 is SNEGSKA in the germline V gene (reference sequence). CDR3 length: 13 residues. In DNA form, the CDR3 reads TGCAGCGCCCGGGATACAGGAGCCTACGAGCAGTACTTC. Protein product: CSARDTGAYEQYF.

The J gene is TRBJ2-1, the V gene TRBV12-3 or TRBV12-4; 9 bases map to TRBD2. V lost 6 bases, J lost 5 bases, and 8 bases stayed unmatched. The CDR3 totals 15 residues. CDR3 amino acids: CASSLSGGLHNEQFF. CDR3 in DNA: TGTGCCAGCAGCCTCAGCGGGGGGTTACACAATGAGCAGTTCTTC.

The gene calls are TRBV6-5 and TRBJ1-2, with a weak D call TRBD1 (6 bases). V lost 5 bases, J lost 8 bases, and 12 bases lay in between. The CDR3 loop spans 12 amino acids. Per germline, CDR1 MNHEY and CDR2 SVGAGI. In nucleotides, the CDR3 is TGTGCCAGCAGTCCACAGGGTCCGGGCTACACCTTC. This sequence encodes CASSPQGPGYTF.

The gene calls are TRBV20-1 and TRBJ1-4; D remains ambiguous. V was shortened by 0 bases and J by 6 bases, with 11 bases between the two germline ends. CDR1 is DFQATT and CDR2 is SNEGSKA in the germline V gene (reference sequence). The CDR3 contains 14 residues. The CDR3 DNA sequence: TGCAGTGCTAGAGATACAGCTACGTATGAAAAACTGTTTTTT. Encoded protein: CSARDTATYEKLFF.

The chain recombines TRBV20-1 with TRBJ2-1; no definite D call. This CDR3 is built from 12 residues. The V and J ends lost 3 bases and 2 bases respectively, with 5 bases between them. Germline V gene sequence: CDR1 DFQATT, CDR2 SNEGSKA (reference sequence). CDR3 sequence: CSARATYNEQFF. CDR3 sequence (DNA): TGCAGTGCTAGGGCTACCTACAATGAGCAGTTCTTC.